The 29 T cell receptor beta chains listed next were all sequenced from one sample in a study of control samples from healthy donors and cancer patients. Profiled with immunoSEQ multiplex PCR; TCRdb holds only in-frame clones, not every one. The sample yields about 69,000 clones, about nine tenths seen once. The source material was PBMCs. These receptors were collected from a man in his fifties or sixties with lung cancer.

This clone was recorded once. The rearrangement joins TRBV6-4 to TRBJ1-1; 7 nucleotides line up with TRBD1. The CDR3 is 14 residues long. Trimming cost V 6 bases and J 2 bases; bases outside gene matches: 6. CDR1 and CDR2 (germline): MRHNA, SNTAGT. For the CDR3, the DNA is TGTGCCAGCAGGGGGACAGCACTTAACACTGAAGCTTTCTTT. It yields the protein CASRGTALNTEAFF.

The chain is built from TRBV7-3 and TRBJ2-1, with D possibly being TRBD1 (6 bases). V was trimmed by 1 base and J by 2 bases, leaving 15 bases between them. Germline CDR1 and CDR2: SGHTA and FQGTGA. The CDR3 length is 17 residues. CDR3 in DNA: TGTGCCAGCAGCTTAAAACCGGGACACGCCACCTACAATGAGCAGTTCTTC. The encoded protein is CASSLKPGHATYNEQFF. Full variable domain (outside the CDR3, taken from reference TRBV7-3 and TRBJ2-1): GAGVSQTPSNKVTEKGKYVELRCDPISGHTALYWYRQSLGQGPEFLIYFQGTGAADDSGLPNDRFFAVRPEGSVSTLKIQRTERGDSAVYLCASSLKPGHATYNEQFFGPGTRLTVL.

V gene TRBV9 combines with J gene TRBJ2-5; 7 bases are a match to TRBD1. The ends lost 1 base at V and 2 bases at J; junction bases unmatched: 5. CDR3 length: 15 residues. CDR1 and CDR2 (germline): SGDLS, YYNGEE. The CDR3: CASSVLDRPQETQYF. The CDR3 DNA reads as TGTGCCAGCAGCGTATTGGACAGGCCGCAAGAGACCCAGTACTTC.

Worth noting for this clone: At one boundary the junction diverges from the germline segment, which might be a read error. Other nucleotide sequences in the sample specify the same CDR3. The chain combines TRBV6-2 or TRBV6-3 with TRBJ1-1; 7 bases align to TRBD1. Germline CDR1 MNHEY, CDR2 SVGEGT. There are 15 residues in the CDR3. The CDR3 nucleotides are TGTGCCAGCAGTTACTTGGGACAGCAGAACACTGAAGCCTTCTTT. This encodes CASSYLGQQNTEAFF.

CDR3 loop: CASSLGGSGQTMNTIYF. The CDR3 DNA reads as TGTGCCAGCAGCTTGGGCGGATCGGGACAGACCATGAACACCATATATTTT. This chain connects TRBV5-6 to TRBJ1-3; 7 bases agree with TRBD1. The length of the CDR3 is 17 residues. CDR1 is SGHDT and CDR2 is YYEEEE in the germline V gene. With 0 bases clipped from V and 7 bases from J, the junction kept 13 bases outside the gene matches.

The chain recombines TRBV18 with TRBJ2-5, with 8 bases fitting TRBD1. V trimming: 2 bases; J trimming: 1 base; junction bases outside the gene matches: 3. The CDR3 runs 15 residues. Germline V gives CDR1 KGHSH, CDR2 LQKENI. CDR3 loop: CASSPWTGSQETQYF. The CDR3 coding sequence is TGTGCCAGCTCACCATGGACAGGGAGCCAAGAGACCCAGTACTTC.

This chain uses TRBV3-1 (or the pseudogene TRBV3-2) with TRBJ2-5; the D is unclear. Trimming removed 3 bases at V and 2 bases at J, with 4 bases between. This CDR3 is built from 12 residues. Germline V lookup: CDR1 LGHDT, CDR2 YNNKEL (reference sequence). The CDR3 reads CASSHLQETQYF. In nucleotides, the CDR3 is TGTGCCAGCAGCCACTTACAAGAGACCCAGTACTTC.

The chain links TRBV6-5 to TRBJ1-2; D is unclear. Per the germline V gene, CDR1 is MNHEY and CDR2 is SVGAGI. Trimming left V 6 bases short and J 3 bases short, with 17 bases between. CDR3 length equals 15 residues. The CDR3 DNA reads TGTGCCAGCAGCCGCAACGGGCTAACGGACTATGGCTACACCTTC. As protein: CASSRNGLTDYGYTF.

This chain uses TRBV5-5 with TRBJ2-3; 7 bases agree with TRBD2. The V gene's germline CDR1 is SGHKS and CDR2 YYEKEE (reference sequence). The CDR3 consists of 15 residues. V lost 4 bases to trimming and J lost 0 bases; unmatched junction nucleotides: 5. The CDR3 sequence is CASSPSGISTDTQYF. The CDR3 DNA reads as TGTGCCAGCAGCCCGAGCGGGATTAGCACAGATACGCAGTATTTT.

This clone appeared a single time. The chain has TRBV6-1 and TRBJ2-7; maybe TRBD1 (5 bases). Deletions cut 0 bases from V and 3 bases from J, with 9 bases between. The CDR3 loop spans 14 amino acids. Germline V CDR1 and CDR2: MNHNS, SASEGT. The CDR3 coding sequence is TGTGCCAGCAGTGAAGCGACAGCCTACTACGAGCAGTACGTC. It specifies CASSEATAYYEQYV.

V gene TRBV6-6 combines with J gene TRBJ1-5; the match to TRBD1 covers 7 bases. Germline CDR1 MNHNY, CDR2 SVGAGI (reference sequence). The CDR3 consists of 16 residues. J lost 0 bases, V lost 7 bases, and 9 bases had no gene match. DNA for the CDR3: TGTGCCAGCACCAGACAGGGATGGGATAGCAATCAGCCCCAGCATTTT. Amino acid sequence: CASTRQGWDSNQPQHF.

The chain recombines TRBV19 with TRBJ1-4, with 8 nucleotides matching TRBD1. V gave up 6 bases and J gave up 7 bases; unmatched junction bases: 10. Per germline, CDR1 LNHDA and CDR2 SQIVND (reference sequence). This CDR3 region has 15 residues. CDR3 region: CASSKTGVRAEKLFF. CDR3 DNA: TGTGCCAGTAGCAAGACAGGGGTTCGTGCTGAAAAACTGTTTTTT.

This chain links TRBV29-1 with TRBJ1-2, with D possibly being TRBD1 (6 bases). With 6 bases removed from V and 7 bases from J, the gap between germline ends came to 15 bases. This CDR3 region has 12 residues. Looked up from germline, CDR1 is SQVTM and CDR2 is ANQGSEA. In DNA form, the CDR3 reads TGCAGCGTCCCAGGGGCCTTAGGTGGCTACACCTTC. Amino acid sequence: CSVPGALGGYTF.

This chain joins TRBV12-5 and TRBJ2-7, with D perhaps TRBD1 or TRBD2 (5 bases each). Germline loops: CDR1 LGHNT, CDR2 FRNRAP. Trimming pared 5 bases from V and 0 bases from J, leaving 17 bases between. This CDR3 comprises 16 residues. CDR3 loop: CASGTIQGVSSYEQYF. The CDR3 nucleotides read TGTGCTAGTGGTACGATTCAGGGAGTTTCCTCCTACGAGCAGTACTTC. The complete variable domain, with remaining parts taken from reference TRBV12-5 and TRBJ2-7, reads DARVTQTPRHKVTEMGQEVTMRCQPILGHNTVFWYRQTMMQGLELLAYFRNRAPLDDSGMPKDRFSAEMPDATLATLKIQPSEPRDSAVYFCASGTIQGVSSYEQYFGPGTRLTVT.

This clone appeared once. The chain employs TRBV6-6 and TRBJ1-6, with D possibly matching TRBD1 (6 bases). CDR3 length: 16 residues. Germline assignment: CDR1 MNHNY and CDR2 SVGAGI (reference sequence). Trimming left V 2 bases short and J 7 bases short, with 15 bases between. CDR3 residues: CASSYAPGAGNSPLHF. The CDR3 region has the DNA TGTGCCAGCAGTTACGCCCCGGGGGCAGGGAATTCACCCCTCCACTTT.

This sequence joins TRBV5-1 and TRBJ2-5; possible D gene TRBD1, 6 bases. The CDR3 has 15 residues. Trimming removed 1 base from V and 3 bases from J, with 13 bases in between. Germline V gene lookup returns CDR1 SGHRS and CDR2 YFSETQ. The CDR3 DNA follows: TGCGCCAGCAGCTTGACAGGGTGGGAGAAAGAGACCCAGTACTTC. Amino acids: CASSLTGWEKETQYF.

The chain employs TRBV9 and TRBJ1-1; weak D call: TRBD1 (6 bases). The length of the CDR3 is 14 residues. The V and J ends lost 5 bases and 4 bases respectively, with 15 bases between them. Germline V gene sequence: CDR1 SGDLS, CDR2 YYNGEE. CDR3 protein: CASSLGGSGTEAFF. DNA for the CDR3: TGTGCCAGCAGTCTCGGGGGCTCGGGCACTGAAGCTTTCTTT.

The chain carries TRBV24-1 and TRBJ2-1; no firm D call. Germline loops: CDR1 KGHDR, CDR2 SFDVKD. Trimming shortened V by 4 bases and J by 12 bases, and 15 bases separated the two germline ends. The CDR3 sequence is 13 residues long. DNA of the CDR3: TGTGCCACCAGTGACCCGGACCGACTTGGGCAGTTCTTC. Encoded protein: CATSDPDRLGQFF.

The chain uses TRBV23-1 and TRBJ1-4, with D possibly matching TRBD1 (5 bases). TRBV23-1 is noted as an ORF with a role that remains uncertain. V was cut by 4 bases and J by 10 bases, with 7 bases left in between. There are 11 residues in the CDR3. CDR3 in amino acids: CASSRGRKLFF. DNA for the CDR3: TGCGCCAGCAGTCGGGGCCGAAAACTGTTTTTT.

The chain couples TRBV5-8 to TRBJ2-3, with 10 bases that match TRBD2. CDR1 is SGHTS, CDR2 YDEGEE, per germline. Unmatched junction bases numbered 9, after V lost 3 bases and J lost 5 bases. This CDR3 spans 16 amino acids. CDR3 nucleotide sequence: TGTGCCAGCAGCTACGGGTTTCTAGCGGGGGTAGATACGCAGTATTTT. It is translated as CASSYGFLAGVDTQYF.

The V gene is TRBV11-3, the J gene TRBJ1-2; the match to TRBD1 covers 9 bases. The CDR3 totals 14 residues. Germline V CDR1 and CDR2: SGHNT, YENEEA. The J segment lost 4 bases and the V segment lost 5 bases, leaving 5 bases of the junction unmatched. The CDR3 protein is CASSGRDRAYGYTF. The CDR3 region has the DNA TGTGCCAGCAGCGGCCGGGACAGGGCCTATGGCTACACCTTC.

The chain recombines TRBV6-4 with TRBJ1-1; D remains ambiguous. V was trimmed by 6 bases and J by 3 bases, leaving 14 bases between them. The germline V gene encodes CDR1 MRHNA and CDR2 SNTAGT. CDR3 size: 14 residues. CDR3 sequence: CASSLGESDTEAFF. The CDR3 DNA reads TGTGCCAGCAGCCTCGGGGAATCCGACACTGAAGCTTTCTTT.

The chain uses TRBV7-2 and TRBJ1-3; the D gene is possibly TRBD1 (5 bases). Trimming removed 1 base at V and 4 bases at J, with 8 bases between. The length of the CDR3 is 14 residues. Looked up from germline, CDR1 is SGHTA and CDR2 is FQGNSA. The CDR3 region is CASSLGRAGNTIYF. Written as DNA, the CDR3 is TGTGCCAGCAGCTTAGGCAGGGCGGGAAACACCATATATTTT. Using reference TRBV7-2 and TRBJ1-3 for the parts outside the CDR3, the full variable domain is GAGVSQSPSNKVTEKGKDVELRCDPISGHTALYWYRQSLGQGLEFLIYFQGNSAPDKSGLPSDRFSAERTGGSVSTLTIQRTQQEDSAVYLCASSLGRAGNTIYFGEGSWLTVV.

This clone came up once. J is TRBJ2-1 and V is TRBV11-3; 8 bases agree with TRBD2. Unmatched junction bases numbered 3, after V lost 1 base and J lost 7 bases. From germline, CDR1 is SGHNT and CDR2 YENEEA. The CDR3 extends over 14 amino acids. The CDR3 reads CASSLGTSRNEQFF. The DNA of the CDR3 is TGTGCCAGCAGCTTAGGGACTAGCAGGAATGAGCAGTTCTTC.

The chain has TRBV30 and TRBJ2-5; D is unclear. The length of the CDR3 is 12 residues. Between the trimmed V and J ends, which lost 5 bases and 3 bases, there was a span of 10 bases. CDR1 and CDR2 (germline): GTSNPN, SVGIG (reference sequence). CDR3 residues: CAWYASEETQYF. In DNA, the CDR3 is TGTGCCTGGTACGCCAGCGAAGAGACCCAGTACTTC. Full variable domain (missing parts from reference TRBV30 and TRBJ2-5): SQTIHQWPATLVQPVGSPLSLECTVEGTSNPNLYWYRQAAGRGLQLLFYSVGIGQISSEVPQNLSASRPQDRQFILSSKKLLLSDSGFYLCAWYASEETQYFGPGTRLLVL.

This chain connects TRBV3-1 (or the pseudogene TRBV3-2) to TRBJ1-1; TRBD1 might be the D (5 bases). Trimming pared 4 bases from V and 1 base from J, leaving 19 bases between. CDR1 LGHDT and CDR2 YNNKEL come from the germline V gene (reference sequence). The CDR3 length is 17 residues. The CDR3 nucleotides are TGTGCCAGCAGCCCACGGGGCCCCTCCGGGGAGAACACTGAAGCTTTCTTT. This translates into CASSPRGPSGENTEAFF.

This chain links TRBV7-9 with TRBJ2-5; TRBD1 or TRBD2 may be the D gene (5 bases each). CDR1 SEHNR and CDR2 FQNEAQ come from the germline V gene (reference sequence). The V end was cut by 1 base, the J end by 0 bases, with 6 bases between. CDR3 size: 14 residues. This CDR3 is CASSLGGYQETQYF. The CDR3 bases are TGTGCCAGCAGCTTAGGGGGGTACCAAGAGACCCAGTACTTC.

The CDR3 bases are TGTGCCAGCAAATTTTCCGAAAAACTGTTTTTT. This gives the protein CASKFSEKLFF. V gene TRBV6-6 combines with J gene TRBJ1-4, with D hard to call. The CDR3 runs 11 residues. CDR1 MNHNY and CDR2 SVGAGI come from the germline V gene (reference sequence). The V gene lost 7 bases and the J gene lost 8 bases, with 8 bases spanning the gap.

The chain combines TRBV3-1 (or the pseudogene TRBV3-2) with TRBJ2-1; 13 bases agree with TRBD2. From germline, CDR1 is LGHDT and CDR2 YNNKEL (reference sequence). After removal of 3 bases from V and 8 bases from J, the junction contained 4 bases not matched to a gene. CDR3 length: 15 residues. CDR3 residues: CASSQGTSGAYEQFF. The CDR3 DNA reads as TGTGCCAGCAGCCAGGGGACTAGCGGGGCTTATGAGCAGTTCTTC.